This T cell receptor (beta chain) is drawn from a study of T cells in localized non-small cell lung cancer. Germline loops: CDR1 LNHDA, CDR2 SQIVND (reference sequence). The CDR3 has 15 residues. Trimming pared 1 base from V and 6 bases from J, leaving 12 bases between. Generated by immunoSEQ multiplex PCR, the TCRdb table keeps only in-frame clones and is missing some. The sample has under 70,000 clones, 86% seen once. Sequencing was performed on peripheral blood, taken before any cancer treatment. This TCR came from a woman aged 35-75 years with stage I lung adenocarcinoma. The rearrangement joins TRBV19 to TRBJ2-2, with D possibly being TRBD1 (6 bases). Here the CDR3 DNA reads TGTGCCAGTAGTATAGCCAGGGGTTTCCCCGGGGAGCTGTTTTTT. This gives the protein CASSIARGFPGELFF.